Listed below are T cell receptor beta chains from one sample, sequenced in a study of PD-1 blockade in mismatch repair-deficient tumors. The method was immunoSEQ multiplex PCR; TCRdb's version includes in-frame clones alone and lacks a portion of them. The sample contains roughly 45,000 clones, 77% of which appear only once. The source was PBMCs, collected before pembrolizumab treatment. The receptors here all came from an adult with mismatch repair-deficient cancer. CDR3s include the opening cysteine and the closing phenylalanine or tryptophan. The order of the fields is J gene, V gene, clone size, D gene, CDR3 DNA, CDR3 protein. The D gene is left open where the match is weak. Clone size, where shown, is once, few, many, or a class for clones that have expanded.

TRBJ2-7 TRBV6-1 few TRBD1 TGTGCCAGCAGAGGACAGGGGAAGGACGAGCAGTACTTC CASRGQGKDEQYF
TRBJ2-3 TRBV7-2 . . TGTGCCAGCAGCTCAAGCGGCACAGATACGCAGTATTTT CASSSSGTDTQYF
TRBJ1-2 TRBV9 . . TGTGCCAGCAGCGTAGGAGGGGTTTTGTCGGATGGCTACACCTTC CASSVGGVLSDGYTF
TRBJ2-7 TRBV7-3 many TRBD1 TGTGCCAGCAGCCCCCGGACAGGGGGCGCGATCGAGCAGTACTTC CASSPRTGGAIEQYF
TRBJ2-1 TRBV5-1 few . TGCGCCAGCAGCTTGGAAGGGGGAGGGCCCGATGAGCAGTTCTTC CASSLEGGGPDEQFF
TRBJ2-1 TRBV2 medium-sized . TGTGCCAGCAGTGATATGGGGGCTTCCTACAATGAGCAGTTCTTC CASSDMGASYNEQFF
TRBJ2-2 TRBV2 few . TGTGCCAGCAGTGATTACACCGGGGAGCTGTTTTTT CASSDYTGELFF
TRBJ2-3 TRBV9 once . TGTGCCAGCAGCGTCGACGGGAGCACAGATACGCAGTATTTT CASSVDGSTDTQYF
TRBJ2-3 TRBV10-3 . TRBD2 TGTGCCATCAGTGGGTTTCTAGCGGGAGGAACAGATACGCAGTATTTT CAISGFLAGGTDTQYF
TRBJ1-5 TRBV11-1 . . TGTGCCAGCAGCCGCAGGCCGGGTCAGCCCCAGCATTTT CASSRRPGQPQHF
TRBJ2-7 TRBV5-1 . . TGCGCCAGCAGCTTTGTACAAACCTCCGAGCAGTACTTC CASSFVQTSEQYF
TRBJ2-7 TRBV6-6 . . TGTGCCAGCGGGGAGAGGTTTGGCTACGAGCAGTACTTC CASGERFGYEQYF
TRBJ1-2 TRBV6-5 . . TGTGCCAGCGGCTCCTCCAGAACAGGGCACTATGGCTACACCTTC CASGSSRTGHYGYTF
TRBJ1-2 TRBV19 once . TGTGCCAGTAGTATCGGATACTGGGATCGTGGCTACACCTTC CASSIGYWDRGYTF
TRBJ2-1 TRBV9 . TRBD2 TGTGCCAGCAGCGTTGGACTAGCGGGAATGTACAATGAGCAGTTCTTC CASSVGLAGMYNEQFF
TRBJ2-7 TRBV27 few . TGTGCCAGCGGGCAGGACAGCGACAACCACGAGCAGTACTTC CASGQDSDNHEQYF
TRBJ2-2 TRBV7-3 . . TGTGCCAGCCGGGGGCCCGGGGAGCTGTTTTTT CASRGPGELFF
TRBJ2-1 TRBV4-3 . TRBD2 TGCGCCAGCAGCCAAGAGGCGGGAGGGCCCTCCTACAATGAGCAGTTCTTC CASSQEAGGPSYNEQFF
TRBJ2-2 TRBV4-3 . . TGCGCCAGCAGCCAAGAAACACAGAAACCCGGGGAGCTGTTTTTT CASSQETQKPGELFF
TRBJ1-1 TRBV2 . . TGTGCCAGCAAGGAGCTGCCCCGGACTGAAGCTTTCTTT CASKELPRTEAFF
TRBJ2-7 TRBV18 . TRBD1 TGTGCCAGCTCACCCCGACAGGGGGTCTACGAGCAGTACTTC CASSPRQGVYEQYF
TRBJ2-7 TRBV7-6 . . TGTGCCAGCAGCTTAGTTGCAGGGCCCTTCTCCTACGAGCAGTACTTC CASSLVAGPFSYEQYF
TRBJ2-7 TRBV5-4 few . TGTGCCAGCAGCTTGGTCGGGCGCGACGAGCAGTACTTC CASSLVGRDEQYF
TRBJ2-7 TRBV21-1 once . TGTGCCAGCTACCAAAGCGGGACAGGAGCCTACGAGCAGTACTTC CASYQSGTGAYEQYF
TRBJ1-1 TRBV5-1 once TRBD1 TGCGCCAGCAGCCCACAGGGGGCCACTGAAGCTTTCTTT CASSPQGATEAFF
TRBJ2-2 TRBV9 . TRBD1 TGTGCCAGCAGCGTAGCCGACAGGGGTTCCGGGGAGCTGTTTTTT CASSVADRGSGELFF
TRBJ2-2 TRBV5-1 . . TGCGCCAGCCTGGACGGCTACGCGAACACCGGGGAGCTGTTTTTT CASLDGYANTGELFF
TRBJ1-2 TRBV30 . TRBD1 TGTGCCTGGAGAACACCGGGACAGGGGTCTATGGGCTACACCTTC CAWRTPGQGSMGYTF
TRBJ1-1 TRBV11-3 . . TGTGCCAGCAGCATTACAGGGCCGAACACTGAAGCTTTCTTT CASSITGPNTEAFF
TRBJ2-1 TRBV25-1 . TRBD2 TGTGCCAGCGTCGGGACTAGGGGAATCGATGAGCAGTTCTTC CASVGTRGIDEQFF
TRBJ2-2 TRBV6-1 . . TGTGCCAGCAGTGACCTAGGGGGTAGTGGCACCGGGGAGCTGTTTTTT CASSDLGGSGTGELFF
TRBJ1-1 TRBV2 . . TGTGCCAGCAGTGGGGTGAGGGAGGGCGGGAAAGCTTTCTTT CASSGVREGGKAFF
TRBJ1-2 TRBV7-2 few . TGTGCCAGCAGCTTATCGAGGGATTATGGCTACACCTTC CASSLSRDYGYTF
TRBJ2-7 TRBV4-1 . . TGCGCCAGCAGCCAAGAACTCAAGACCGTGCAGTACTTC CASSQELKTVQYF
TRBJ2-7 TRBV2 . . TGTGCCAGCAGCTCCGGGCCTAGGCAGTACTTC CASSSGPRQYF
TRBJ2-2 TRBV6-1 . . TGTGCCAGCATAGCCGGGACTCTGGCAGGGGAGCTGTTTTTT CASIAGTLAGELFF
TRBJ2-7 TRBV7-8 . . TGTGCCAGCAGCTTTAGGGACGAGCAGTACTTC CASSFRDEQYF
TRBJ2-1 TRBV9 . TRBD2 TGTGCCAGCAGCGCAGCGGGACTAGCGGGAGGCATGGAGCAGTTCTTC CASSAAGLAGGMEQFF
TRBJ1-3 TRBV6-1 few . TGTGCCAGCAGTGAACGGGGGTACACCATATATTTT CASSERGYTIYF
TRBJ2-7 TRBV18 . . TGTGCCAGCTCACCTGAGAGCACAGGGTTTGAGCAGTACTTC CASSPESTGFEQYF
TRBJ1-1 TRBV15 . . TGTGCCACCAGCAGAGCTAGGGCCAACACTGAAGCTTTCTTT CATSRARANTEAFF
TRBJ1-4 TRBV2 . . TGTGCCAGCAGTCCTACACCACCTGGTATTGAAAAACTGTTTTTT CASSPTPPGIEKLFF
TRBJ2-5 TRBV25-1 . . TGTGCCAGCAGTGCGAGCGGTACTTGGGGGACCCAGTACTTC CASSASGTWGTQYF
TRBJ2-7 TRBV10-3 few TRBD2 TGTGCCATCAGGGAGGCTAGCGGGATCTACGAGCAGTACTTC CAIREASGIYEQYF
TRBJ1-1 TRBV5-3 . . TGTGCCAGAAGCCCTTACATGAACACTGAAGCTTTCTTT CARSPYMNTEAFF
TRBJ1-3 TRBV9 . . TGTGCCAGCAGCGTGCGGGGCACTTCTGGAAACACCATATATTTT CASSVRGTSGNTIYF
TRBJ1-2 TRBV12-5 . . TGTGCTAGTGGTTTGGTACGGGCGGGGGTTTGGGGTTATGGCTACACCTTC CASGLVRAGVWGYGYTF